Each of the 4 T cell receptor beta chains below was sequenced from the same sample in a study of T cells in women clearing cervical HPV infection. Assay used: immunoSEQ multiplex PCR; TCRdb lists only in-frame clones, some missing. The clone table shows about 29,000 clones, with the ten largest holding approximately 3%. Sequenced: blood buffy coat. Source of these receptors: a woman aged 18 to 69 with a cervical HPV16 infection that either progressed to CIN3+ or cleared (not recorded which).

With respect to this clone: The CDR3 end lies 3 residues beyond the end of the read and is filled in from the germline J gene. The chain has TRBV18 and TRBJ1-1; unclear D gene. Germline CDR1 reads KGHSH; CDR2 reads LQKENI. The CDR3 contains 13 residues. Incomplete CDR3 DNA: TGTGCCAGCTCACCACCCTCGGGGTTTAGG. It encodes CASSPPSGFR. The complete CDR3 protein is CASSPPSGFRAFF. The full variable domain, rest sourced from reference TRBV18 and TRBJ1-1, is NAGVMQNPRHLVRRRGQEARLRCSPMKGHSHVYWYRQLPEEGLKFMVYLQKENIIDESGMPKERFSAEFPKEGPSILRIQQVVRGDSAAYFCASSPPSGFRAFFGQGTRLTVV.

With regard to this clone: Read sequence stops 3 residues before the CDR3 end, and the germline J gene provides the missing end. The J gene is TRBJ2-7, the V gene TRBV6-2 or TRBV6-3, with D possibly being TRBD2 (6 bases). Trimming removed 8 bases at V and 0 bases at J, with 14 bases between. CDR1 is MNHEY, CDR2 SVGEGT, per germline. This CDR3 is 14 amino acids long. The chain's CDR3 is CASANAGSSYEQYF. The sequenced part of the CDR3 DNA is TGTGCCAGCGCCAACGCGGGGTCCTCCTACGAG.

Comments on this clone: The read ends 3 residues shy of where the CDR3 ends; the end is completed using the germline J gene. The chain has TRBV11-2 and TRBJ2-5; 10 bases are a match to TRBD2. There are 14 residues in the CDR3. Germline CDR1 is SGHAT and CDR2 is FQNNGV. Trimming took 4 bases from V and 2 from J; bases not matched to a gene: 1. The CDR3 loop is CASSSGLAQETQYF. Partial CDR3 DNA: TGTGCCAGCAGCTCGGGACTAGCGCAAGAGACC.

Comments on this clone: The sequence runs out 3 residues before the end of the CDR3; the remainder is reconstructed from the germline J gene. The chain is built from TRBV18 and TRBJ1-5; D might be TRBD1 (6 bases). CDR1 and CDR2 from the germline V gene are KGHSH and LQKENI. The CDR3 consists of 15 residues. V was pared by 3 bases and J by 0 bases, with 9 bases between. The CDR3 region is CASSPGHNSNQPQHF. The CDR3 bases that were read are TGTGCCAGCTCACCGGGACACAATAGCAATCAGCCC.